This T cell receptor beta chain was recovered during a study of tumor and adjacent non-tumor tissue in lung cancer. Study findings and constraints: Top 100 clones took a larger repertoire share in normal lung.

TCRbeta libraries were built with three rounds of nested PCR, modified from ARM-PCR. From the multiplex PCR reads, TCRdb called clonotypes with MiXCR, one entry per CDR3 protein. This sample yields 95,000 to 150,000 distinct CDR3 sequences, of which 66% are seen a single time; around 13% belongs to the top ten. Germline CDR1 SQVTM, CDR2 ANQGSEA. CDR3 length: 14 residues. Of note for this clonotype: Its antigen remains unidentified. An end of the junction does not agree with germline; a read error may underlie this.

This sample's RNA came from whole unsorted tissue. Between August and November 2014, newly diagnosed, chemotherapy-naive lung cancer patients underwent thoracic surgery in China. The chain combines TRBV29-1 with TRBJ1-3; no clear D. The receptor comes from a man aged 30 to 39 with non-small cell lung cancer. Specimen: lung tumor tissue. The CDR3 loop is CSVARGNSGNTIYF. The CDR3 coding sequence is TGCAGCGTTGCTCGCGGAAACTCTGGAAACACTATATATTTT.